This is a list of T cell receptor beta chains from one sample in a study of cytotoxic CD8 clonotypes in ibrutinib-treated CLL. Sequenced by immunoSEQ multiplex PCR; TCRdb stores in-frame clones only, minus some. Of more than 200,000 clones detected, 60% to 80% appear once; the ten largest clones hold 5.5% to 6%. Sequenced material: PBMCs, taken after 12 months of ibrutinib treatment. These receptors were obtained from a human donor with chronic lymphocytic leukemia. Both conserved end residues are part of each CDR3.

TRBJ2-7,TRBV30,14,CAWSVGPAGYEQYF
TRBJ2-3,TRBV6-5,16,CASSYWAMGGTDTQYF
TRBJ2-7,TRBV4-3,17,CASSQSPLGTSGYEQYF
TRBJ2-3,TRBV6-5,13,CASRFRSTDTQYF
TRBJ2-3,TRBV7-3,13,CASSFSGTDTQYF
TRBJ2-7,TRBV4-3,16,CASSQDSSLLRGEQYF
TRBJ2-3,TRBV7-4,18,CASSYHWTGILCTDTQYF
TRBJ1-1,TRBV30,18,CAWVSPGQGRRMNTEAFF
TRBJ2-1,TRBV5-1,13,CASSLDRADEQFF
TRBJ2-3,TRBV7-3,18,CASSLTRGLAGSTDTQYF
TRBJ1-2,TRBV19,13,CASSINSVNGYTF
TRBJ1-2,TRBV28,12,CASSPVSYGYTF
TRBJ2-2,TRBV20-1,11,CSALHSGELFF
TRBJ2-7,TRBV29-1,13,CSVGTGSSYEQYF
TRBJ2-7,TRBV9,14,CASSASGQGGEQYF
TRBJ2-7,TRBV7-2,15,CASSLGLAGIYEQYF
TRBJ2-5,TRBV7-2,16,CASSTPGGPTSETQYF
TRBJ1-2,TRBV7-6,14,CASSPAGANYGYTF
TRBJ2-3,TRBV7-3,14,CASSRGTPTDTQYF
TRBJ1-6,TRBV6-5,14,CATGDSAVNSPLHF
TRBJ1-2,TRBV28,14,CASSLRGRYYGYTF
TRBJ2-7,TRBV7-8,16,CASSPSTSGSYVEQYF
TRBJ1-1,TRBV6-5,13,CASRSTIATEAFF
TRBJ1-4,TRBV19,15,CASSSLAGGDEKLFF
TRBJ1-4,TRBV6-5,13,CASSSTGNEKLFF
TRBJ2-1,TRBV12-5,11,CASALENEQFF
TRBJ1-6,TRBV18,16,CASSRQGPRYNSPLHF
TRBJ2-1,TRBV5-1,14,CASSLRAGVDEQFF
TRBJ1-4,TRBV5-1,13,CASSLVGNEKLFF
TRBJ2-5,TRBV7-9,15,CASSLAGALQETQYF
TRBJ1-1,TRBV7-3,13,CASSLTGVTEAFF
TRBJ2-3,TRBV29-1,12,CSVDRVPNTQYF
TRBJ2-5,TRBV12-5,15,CASAPSGRRQETQYF
TRBJ1-6,TRBV30,16,CAWSDRGGAGNSPLHF
TRBJ2-1,TRBV11-2,15,CASSFGTGSYNEQFF
TRBJ1-3,TRBV29-1,12,CSVGADRNTIYF
TRBJ2-7,TRBV7-2,16,CASSYAGTGPSYEQYF
TRBJ1-2,TRBV18,15,CASSPRQGPDYGYTF
TRBJ2-1,TRBV14,13,CASSLSRGILQFF
TRBJ2-7,TRBV6-5,11,CASRGFGEQYF
TRBJ1-2,TRBV11-2,13,CASSSGAPYGYTF
TRBJ1-2,TRBV9,16,CASSVAAGGLNYGYTF
TRBJ1-2,TRBV23-1,15,CASSLMGQGVHGYTF
TRBJ2-7,TRBV6-6,12,CATSDLGYEQYF
TRBJ1-2,TRBV6-5,15,CASSSRTGMDYGYTF
TRBJ1-1,TRBV5-4,16,CASSLGFLGANTEAFF
TRBJ1-1,TRBV9,15,CASSQQGARNTEAFF
TRBJ1-5,TRBV10-3,16,CAISERGGQQDQPQHF
TRBJ2-7,TRBV14,13,CASSPRVAYEQYF
TRBJ2-1,TRBV29-1,14,CSVVGRGSYNEQFF
TRBJ1-1,TRBV29-1,17,CSVDRRDRGLYGTEAFF
TRBJ2-1,TRBV19,14,CASSISGGHNEQFF
TRBJ2-1,TRBV5-1,15,CASSLVSVPLDEQFF
TRBJ2-7,TRBV2,14,CASRASGATYEQYF